The T cell receptor beta chain described here comes from a study of shared clonotypes between healthy human individuals. CDR1 and CDR2 (germline): MNHNS, SASEGT. This CDR3 region has 14 residues. V gave up 1 base and J gave up 3 bases, with 10 bases separating them. Study-wide results and caveats: What rarefaction showed was incomplete sorted-subset sequencing despite large depth. In this cohort, only blood was sampled, and tissue repertoires likely differ.

Each subset's genomic DNA was split evenly across several immunoSEQ plates. The data were produced by immunoSEQ multiplex PCR, yet TCRdb's version contains in-frame clones alone and is incomplete. The sample lists approximately 1.4 million clones, approximately 98% occurring once. The CD4+ fraction was divided into a CD45RA+ naive subset and a CD45RA-negative memory subset. For this clone: The antigen is unknown. The sample contains more than one DNA sequence encoding this CDR3.

The V and J genes are TRBV6-1 and TRBJ2-7; D might be TRBD1 (5 bases). The sequencing input was naive CD4+ T cells sorted from blood. The subset was: CD45RA+ positively selected. The TCR was taken from a man aged 25-45 years in good health. The CDR3 protein is CASSEVGRDYEQYF. The CDR3 DNA follows: TGTGCCAGCAGTGAAGTGGGCAGGGACTACGAGCAGTACTTC.